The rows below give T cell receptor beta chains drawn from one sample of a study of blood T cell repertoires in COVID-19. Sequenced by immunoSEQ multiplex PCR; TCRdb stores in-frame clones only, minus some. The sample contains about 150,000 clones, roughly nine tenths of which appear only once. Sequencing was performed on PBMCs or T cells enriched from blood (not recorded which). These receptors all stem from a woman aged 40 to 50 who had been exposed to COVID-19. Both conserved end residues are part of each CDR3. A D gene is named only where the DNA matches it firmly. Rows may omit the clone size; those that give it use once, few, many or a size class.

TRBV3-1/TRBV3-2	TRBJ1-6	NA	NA	TGTGCCAGCAGCCCTCGGGGGGCCAATAATTCACCCCTCCACTTT	CASSPRGANNSPLHF
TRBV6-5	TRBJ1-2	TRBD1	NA	TGTGCCAGCAGTCCTTCCGGGACAGGGCCTGGGGGCTACACCTTC	CASSPSGTGPGGYTF
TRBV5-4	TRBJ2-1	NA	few	TGTGCCAGCAGCTTTAGCACGCCAGCAGCCAATGAGCAGTTCTTC	CASSFSTPAANEQFF
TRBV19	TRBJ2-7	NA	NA	TGTGCCAGTAGTCGCTCGGGTTTACAGGAAAACGAGCAGTACTTC	CASSRSGLQENEQYF
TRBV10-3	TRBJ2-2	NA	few	TGTGCCATCAGTGAGTCGCCAGGGAACACCGGGGAGCTGTTTTTT	CAISESPGNTGELFF
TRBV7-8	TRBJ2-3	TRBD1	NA	TGTGCCAGCAGCTTTGACCCTTCGACAGGGAGATTCACAGATACGCAGTATTTT	CASSFDPSTGRFTDTQYF
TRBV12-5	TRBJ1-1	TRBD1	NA	TGTGCTAGTGGTTTGGTGGGACAGGAGAACACTGAAGCTTTCTTT	CASGLVGQENTEAFF
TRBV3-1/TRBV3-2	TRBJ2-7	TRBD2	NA	TGTGCCAGCAGCCAAGAGCGGCGGGCGGGAGTGTCCTACGAGCAGTACTTC	CASSQERRAGVSYEQYF
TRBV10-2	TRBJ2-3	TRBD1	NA	TGCGCCAGCAGTGAGGACAGGGGGGCGGATACGCAGTATTTT	CASSEDRGADTQYF
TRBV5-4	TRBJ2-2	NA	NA	TGTGCCAGCAGCTTGGGGACACCCACCGGGGAGCTGTTTTTT	CASSLGTPTGELFF
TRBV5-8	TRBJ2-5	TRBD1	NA	TGTGCCAGCAGCGGGGACAGGGTCGAGACCCAGTACTTC	CASSGDRVETQYF
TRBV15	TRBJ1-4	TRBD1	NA	TGTGCCACCAGCCGGACAGGGGGCTCGAATGAAAAACTGTTTTTT	CATSRTGGSNEKLFF
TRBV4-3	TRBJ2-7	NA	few	TGCGCCAGCAGCCAAGATTGGCAGGGGTTTTACGAGCAGTACTTC	CASSQDWQGFYEQYF
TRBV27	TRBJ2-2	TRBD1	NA	TGTGCCAGCAGTCCAAGGGGGCGCCCCGGGGAGCTGTTTTTT	CASSPRGRPGELFF
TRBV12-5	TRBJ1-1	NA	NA	TGTGCTAGTGGTCCTAAAGGGGCTATGAACACTGAAGCTTTCTTT	CASGPKGAMNTEAFF
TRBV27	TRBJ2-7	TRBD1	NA	TGTGCCAGCAGTCCGGGACAGACCTACGAGCAGTACTTC	CASSPGQTYEQYF
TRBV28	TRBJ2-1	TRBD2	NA	TGTGCCAGCAGCCTTCGGGCTAGCGGGACGGGGGAGCAGTTCTTC	CASSLRASGTGEQFF
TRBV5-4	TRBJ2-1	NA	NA	TGTGCCAGCAGCTTGACAGCTGACAATGAGCAGTTCTTC	CASSLTADNEQFF
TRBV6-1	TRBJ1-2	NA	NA	TGTGCCAGCAGTGAATCAGGCATCCCCTATGGCTACACCTTC	CASSESGIPYGYTF
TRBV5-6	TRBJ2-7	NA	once	TGTGCCAGCAGCTTTAGGGGTCTAGGCGAGCAGTACTTC	CASSFRGLGEQYF
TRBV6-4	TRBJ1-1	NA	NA	TGTGCCAGCAGCCCCAGGGTTGGCACTGAAGCTTTCTTT	CASSPRVGTEAFF
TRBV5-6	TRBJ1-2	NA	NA	TGTGCCAGCAGCTTAGCAACGCCGTATGGCTACACCTTC	CASSLATPYGYTF
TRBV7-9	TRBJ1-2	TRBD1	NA	TGTGCCAGCAGCGTAGTACCGGGACAGGGGGTTGATGGCTACACCTTC	CASSVVPGQGVDGYTF
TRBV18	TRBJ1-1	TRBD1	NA	TGTGCCAGCTCACCCGGGACAGGGGCTCTGAACACTGAAGCTTTCTTT	CASSPGTGALNTEAFF
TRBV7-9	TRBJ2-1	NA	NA	TGTGCCAGCAGCTTAGGACTAGACAATGAGCAGTTCTTC	CASSLGLDNEQFF
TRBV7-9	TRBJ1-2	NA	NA	TGTGCCAGCAGCGTACCGGGAGACTATGGCTACACCTTC	CASSVPGDYGYTF
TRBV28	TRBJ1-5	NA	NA	TGTGCAGACGGGGTCAACAATCAGCCCCAGCATTTT	CADGVNNQPQHF
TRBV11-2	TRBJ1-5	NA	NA	TGTGCCAGCAGCTTAGGAGTTAGCAATCAGCCCCAGCATTTT	CASSLGVSNQPQHF
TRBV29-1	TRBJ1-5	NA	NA	TGCAGCGTTTTGCCCGATTTCGGGCAGCCCCAGCATTTT	CSVLPDFGQPQHF
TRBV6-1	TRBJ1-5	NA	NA	TGTGCCAGCAGTGAAGGGGGGGGGTCCCAGCCCCAGCATTTT	CASSEGGGSQPQHF
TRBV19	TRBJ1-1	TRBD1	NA	TGTGCCAGTAGTATGGACCGGGACAGGCGCATGAACACTGAAGCTTTCTTT	CASSMDRDRRMNTEAFF
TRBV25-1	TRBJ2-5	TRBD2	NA	TGTGCCAGCAGCTCTGAGTTAGCGGGAGGGGGAGAGACCCAGTACTTC	CASSSELAGGGETQYF
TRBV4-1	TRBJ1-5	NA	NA	TGCGCCAGCAGCCAAGAGGCGGCTAATCAGCCCCAGCATTTT	CASSQEAANQPQHF
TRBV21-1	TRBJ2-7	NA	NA	TGTGCCAGCAGCAAATGGGAAGGGGACTCACTAGGGGATTACGAGCAGTACTTC	CASSKWEGDSLGDYEQYF
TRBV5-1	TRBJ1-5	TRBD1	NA	TGCGCCAGCATATCCAGGGGGGGCAATCAGCCCCAGCATTTT	CASISRGGNQPQHF
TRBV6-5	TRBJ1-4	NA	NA	TGTGCCAGCAGGGACAGCGAAAAACTGTTTTTT	CASRDSEKLFF
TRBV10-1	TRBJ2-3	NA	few	TGCGCCAGCAGTGAGGCCCCTAATACGCAGTATTTT	CASSEAPNTQYF
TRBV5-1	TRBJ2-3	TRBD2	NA	TGCGCCAGCAGCTTACAGGGACTAGCGGGAGGGATCACAGATACGCAGTATTTT	CASSLQGLAGGITDTQYF
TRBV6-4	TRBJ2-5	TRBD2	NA	TGTGCCAGCTCCGGGCTAGCGGGATACCCTAAAGAGACCCAGTACTTC	CASSGLAGYPKETQYF
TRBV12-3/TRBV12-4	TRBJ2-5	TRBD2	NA	TGTGCCAGCCGTCGGGGGGGACAAGAGACCCAGTACTTC	CASRRGGQETQYF
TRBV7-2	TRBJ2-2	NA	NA	TGTGCCAGCAGCCACGGGGTTACCGGGGAGCTGTTTTTT	CASSHGVTGELFF
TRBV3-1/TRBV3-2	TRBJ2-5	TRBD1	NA	TGTGCCAGCAGCCAAGGACAGGGGGGTCAAGAGACCCAGTACTTC	CASSQGQGGQETQYF
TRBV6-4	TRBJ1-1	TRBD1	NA	TGTGCCAGCAGTGGGTCCGGACAGGGGAGCACTGAAGCTTTCTTT	CASSGSGQGSTEAFF
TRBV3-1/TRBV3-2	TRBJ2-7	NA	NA	TGTGCCAGCAGCCAAGTTTCTCAGGGCGAGCAGTACTTC	CASSQVSQGEQYF
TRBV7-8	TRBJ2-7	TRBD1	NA	TGTGCCAGCAGCTTAGCGGCAGGGGGCTCCGAGCAGTACTTC	CASSLAAGGSEQYF
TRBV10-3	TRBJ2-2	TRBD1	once	TGTGCCATCACAAAGGGACAGGGATCCACCGGGGAGCTGTTTTTT	CAITKGQGSTGELFF
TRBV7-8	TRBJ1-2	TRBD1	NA	TGTGCCAGCAGCTTAGGGACAGGGTATGGCTACACCTTC	CASSLGTGYGYTF
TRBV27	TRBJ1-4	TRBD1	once	TGTGCCAGCAGTTTGACAGGGGTAGCTACTAATGAAAAACTGTTTTTT	CASSLTGVATNEKLFF
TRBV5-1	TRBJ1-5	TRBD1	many	TGCGCCAGCAGCCCAACCGGAAAGACACTCAGGGGGCATCAGCCCCAGCATTTT	CASSPTGKTLRGHQPQHF
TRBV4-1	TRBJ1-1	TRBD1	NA	TGCGCCAGCAGCCACGGGACAGGCGGGACTGAAGCTTTCTTT	CASSHGTGGTEAFF
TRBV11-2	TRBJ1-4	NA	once	TGTGCCAGCAGCCCGGGGGTAGGAGAAAAACTGTTTTTT	CASSPGVGEKLFF
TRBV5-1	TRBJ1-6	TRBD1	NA	TGCGCCAGCAGACAGGGGGTGGCGAATTCACCCCTCCACTTT	CASRQGVANSPLHF
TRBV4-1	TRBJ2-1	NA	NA	TGCGCCAGCAGCCAAGTTCCGGGTGGGGAGCAGTTCTTC	CASSQVPGGEQFF
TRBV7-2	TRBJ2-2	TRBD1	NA	TGTGCCAGCAGCTTAAGGGGGCCGAACACCGGGGAGCTGTTTTTT	CASSLRGPNTGELFF
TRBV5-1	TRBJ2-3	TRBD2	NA	TGCGCCAGCACCCTAGCGGGAGAGGGTACGCAGTATTTT	CASTLAGEGTQYF
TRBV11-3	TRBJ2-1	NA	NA	TGTGCCAGCAGCTTATCGGCGGGCCCCTACAATGAGCAGTTCTTC	CASSLSAGPYNEQFF
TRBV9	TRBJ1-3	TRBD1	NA	TGTGCCAGCAGCGTAGGCAGGGGGACTGGAAACACCATATATTTT	CASSVGRGTGNTIYF
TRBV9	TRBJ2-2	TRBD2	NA	TGTGCCAGCAGTCTCGATCCGGGAGGAAAGGCCGGGGAGCTGTTTTTT	CASSLDPGGKAGELFF